The 19 T cell receptor beta chains presented below share a single source sample, sequenced in a study of blood T cell repertoires in COVID-19. TCRdb keeps only in-frame clones here, not all; method: immunoSEQ multiplex PCR. Of about 200,000 clones listed, 65% to 85% are singletons. The sample was PBMCs or T cells enriched from blood (not recorded which). These receptor sequences come from a woman in her twenties or thirties who had been exposed to COVID-19.

This clone was found a few times. The gene calls are TRBV12-5 and TRBJ2-7; 8 nucleotides line up with TRBD1. The CDR3 is 14 residues long. Germline CDR1 LGHNT, CDR2 FRNRAP. Trimming cost V 4 bases and J 5 bases; bases outside gene matches: 7. CDR3: CASGWTGLPDEQYF. The CDR3 DNA sequence: TGTGCTAGTGGTTGGACAGGGCTTCCTGACGAGCAGTACTTC.

This clone occurred a few times. The genes are TRBV6-4 and TRBJ1-6; D uncertain. The CDR3 loop spans 14 amino acids. In germline, CDR1 is MRHNA, CDR2 SNTAGT. V was pared by 2 bases and J by 9 bases, with 11 bases between. In DNA form, the CDR3 reads TGTGCCAGCAGTGACGCCCCGGAGGGTTCACCCCTCCACTTT. This gives the protein CASSDAPEGSPLHF.

The V call is TRBV7-2, the J call TRBJ1-2; no reliable D call. Germline loops: CDR1 SGHTA, CDR2 FQGNSA. V was pared by 1 base and J by 8 bases, with 8 bases between. This CDR3 comprises 12 residues. CDR3 sequence: CASSLGVGGYTF. The CDR3 region has the DNA TGTGCCAGCAGCTTAGGGGTCGGGGGCTACACCTTC.

The chain joins TRBV19 to TRBJ2-3; 8 bases align to TRBD2. Germline V gene data show CDR1 as LNHDA and CDR2 as SQIVND (reference sequence). V shed 0 bases and J 6 bases; nucleotides not matched to a gene: 11. The CDR3 has 17 amino acids. The CDR3 DNA follows: TGTGCCAGTAGTATAGAGTTCCGGGGGGGAGATTGGGATACGCAGTATTTT. It is translated as CASSIEFRGGDWDTQYF.

The chain combines TRBV7-6 with TRBJ2-7; 15 bases map to TRBD2. Losses at the gene ends were 1 base for V and 2 bases for J; bases not matched to a gene: 6. Germline V lookup: CDR1 SGHVS, CDR2 FNYEAQ. The CDR3 loop spans 18 amino acids. The CDR3 loop reads CASSLEGLAGGLPYEQYF. CDR3 DNA: TGTGCCAGCAGCTTAGAGGGACTAGCGGGGGGCCTCCCCTACGAGCAGTACTTC.

The rearrangement uses TRBV9 and TRBJ2-7, with TRBD2 as a possible D gene (5 bases). In germline, CDR1 is SGDLS, CDR2 YYNGEE. This CDR3 contains 14 residues. V gave up 4 bases and J gave up 3 bases, with 14 bases separating them. The CDR3 sequence: CASSPGLGYYEQYF. The DNA for the CDR3 is TGTGCCAGCAGCCCCGGACTGGGTTACTACGAGCAGTACTTC.

The chain combines TRBV2 with TRBJ1-1; a possible D gene is TRBD1 (5 bases). The CDR3 contains 15 residues. Germline loops: CDR1 SNHLY, CDR2 FYNNEI. V was trimmed by 6 bases and J by 1 base, leaving 15 bases between them. The CDR3 sequence is CASSPSTGGNTEAFF. CDR3 nucleotides: TGTGCCAGCAGCCCCTCGACGGGGGGGAACACTGAAGCTTTCTTT.

This chain uses TRBV19 with TRBJ2-2, with 10 bases aligning to TRBD1. The V gene end was trimmed by 9 bases and the J gene end by 4 bases; junction bases not matched to a gene: 11. This CDR3 has 16 amino acids. CDR1 is LNHDA, CDR2 SQIVND, per germline (reference sequence). The CDR3 loop is CASAGGQGTGTGELFF. Written as DNA, the CDR3 is TGTGCCAGCGCCGGGGGACAGGGGACGGGCACCGGGGAGCTGTTTTTT.

The gene calls are TRBV4-3 and TRBJ1-6; D might be TRBD1 (6 bases). The germline V gene encodes CDR1 LGHNA and CDR2 YSLEER. The ends were cut back, 0 bases at V and 0 bases at J, with 15 bases in the middle. The CDR3 has 19 amino acids. CDR3 coding DNA: TGCGCCAGCAGCCAAGAGAGCACAGGGCAAAGCTCCTATAATTCACCCCTCCACTTT. This translates into CASSQESTGQSSYNSPLHF.

The chain carries TRBV7-9 and TRBJ1-1; possibly TRBD1 for D (5 bases). Trimming took 1 base from V and 7 from J, leaving 7 bases between them. The germline CDR1 and CDR2 sequences are SEHNR and FQNEAQ (reference sequence). The length of the CDR3 is 12 residues. The chain's CDR3 is CASSLEGLEAFF. The CDR3 DNA reads as TGTGCCAGCAGCTTAGAGGGACTTGAAGCTTTCTTT.

The chain couples TRBV5-8 to TRBJ2-5, with 8 nucleotides matching TRBD1. This CDR3 has 15 residues. The germline V gene has CDR1 SGHTS and CDR2 YDEGEE. After removal of 3 bases from V and 2 bases from J, the junction contained 6 bases not matched to a gene. The CDR3 DNA follows: TGTGCCAGCAGCTCCCGGGACAGGATACAAGAGACCCAGTACTTC. It specifies CASSSRDRIQETQYF.

The table lists this clone with a few counts. This sequence joins TRBV19 and TRBJ1-1, with D uncertain. This CDR3 comprises 13 residues. Trimming cost V 7 bases and J 2 bases, with 11 bases left between them. Germline CDR1 LNHDA, CDR2 SQIVND (reference sequence). CDR3 loop: CASKDPGNTEAFF. The CDR3 DNA sequence: TGTGCCAGTAAGGATCCGGGAAACACTGAAGCTTTCTTT.

The V and J genes are TRBV19 and TRBJ1-1; D is uncertain. CDR1 LNHDA and CDR2 SQIVND come from the germline V gene (reference sequence). V lost 3 bases, J lost 0 bases, and 11 bases lay in between. The CDR3 length is 15 residues. The CDR3 here is CASSISGRLNTEAFF. CDR3 DNA sequence: TGTGCCAGTAGTATTTCGGGGAGACTGAACACTGAAGCTTTCTTT.

V is TRBV19 and J is TRBJ1-4; D is perhaps TRBD1 (6 bases). Trimming stripped 7 bases from V and 5 bases from J, with 11 bases between. Germline assignment: CDR1 LNHDA and CDR2 SQIVND (reference sequence). The CDR3 has 13 residues. The CDR3 region is CASTGTKNEKLFF. The CDR3 nucleotides read TGTGCCAGTACAGGGACAAAAAATGAAAAACTGTTTTTT.

In this sample, this clone turned up once. The chain carries TRBV5-1 and TRBJ2-7; 8 bases fit TRBD2. This CDR3 comprises 15 residues. Germline lookup yields CDR1 SGHRS and CDR2 YFSETQ. With V trimmed by 0 bases and J by 0 bases, 2 bases remained unmatched. The CDR3 bases are TGCGCCAGCAGCTTGGAACTAGCGGTCTCCTACGAGCAGTACTTC. Translated: CASSLELAVSYEQYF.

The chain links TRBV11-2 to TRBJ1-2; D might be TRBD1 (5 bases). The V and J ends lost 6 bases and 2 bases respectively, with 13 bases between them. This CDR3 is 14 amino acids long. The germline V gene has CDR1 SGHAT and CDR2 FQNNGV. CDR3 DNA: TGTGCCAGCAGTCAGAGCACAGGAAACTATGGCTACACCTTC. Its translation is CASSQSTGNYGYTF.

The chain recombines TRBV4-3 with TRBJ1-2; D is possibly TRBD1 (6 bases). This CDR3 spans 14 amino acids. Germline V lookup: CDR1 LGHNA, CDR2 YSLEER. With 0 bases removed from V and 5 bases from J, the gap between germline ends came to 10 bases. In DNA, the CDR3 is TGCGCCAGCAGCCAAGATTGGCAGGGGTATGGCTACACCTTC. This gives the protein CASSQDWQGYGYTF.

The rearrangement links TRBV10-3 to TRBJ2-5; TRBD2 matches 7 bases. CDR3 size: 12 residues. J was trimmed by 5 bases and V by 6 bases; bases with no gene match: 3. CDR1 and CDR2 from the germline V gene are ENHRY and SYGVKD. CDR3 residues: CAISSGEETQYF. The CDR3 nucleotides read TGTGCCATCAGCAGCGGGGAGGAGACCCAGTACTTC.

The CDR3 loop reads CASSKDRGGYTF. DNA for the CDR3: TGTGCCAGTAGTAAAGACAGGGGTGGCTACACCTTC. The chain joins TRBV19 to TRBJ1-2; TRBD1 agrees at 8 bases. The V segment lost 4 bases and the J segment 7 bases; nucleotides outside the gene matches: 2. This CDR3 comprises 12 residues. CDR1 and CDR2 from the germline V gene are LNHDA and SQIVND (reference sequence).